A selection of T cell receptor beta chains follows, all from one sample in a study of T cell responses to AZD1222 COVID-19 vaccine. Clones were read by immunoSEQ multiplex PCR, and TCRdb kept only the in-frame ones, dropping some. The data hold approximately 150,000 clones, with around 88% observed a single time. The sample in question was peripheral blood, obtained 28 days after the second AZD1222 dose. These receptor sequences come from an adult who received the AZD1222 COVID-19 vaccine. Both conserved end residues are part of each CDR3. A D gene is named only where the DNA matches it firmly. Part of the rows lack a size; the others show once, few, many or a class for expanded clones.

d_call | j_call | clone_size | v_call | cdr3_aa | cdr3_nt
. | TRBJ1-1 | once | TRBV9 | CASSASVWDTEAFF | TGTGCCAGCAGCGCCTCGGTCTGGGACACTGAAGCTTTCTTT
TRBD1 | TRBJ1-3 | . | TRBV6-6 | CASSRSGGTGASGNTIYF | TGTGCCAGCAGCCGATCAGGGGGGACGGGGGCCTCTGGAAACACCATATATTTT
. | TRBJ2-1 | . | TRBV20-1 | CSASANNEQFF | TGCAGTGCTAGCGCCAACAATGAGCAGTTCTTC
. | TRBJ1-2 | . | TRBV9 | CASSVAQGRGGYTF | TGTGCCAGCAGCGTAGCCCAGGGAAGGGGTGGCTACACCTTC
TRBD2 | TRBJ2-7 | . | TRBV5-1 | CASSLAWTSERYEQYF | TGCGCCAGCAGCTTGGCATGGACTAGCGAACGCTACGAGCAGTACTTC
. | TRBJ1-1 | few | TRBV12-3/TRBV12-4 | CASGEGNTEAFF | TGTGCCAGCGGGGAGGGGAACACTGAAGCTTTCTTT
. | TRBJ2-3 | . | TRBV18 | CASSPPVFTDTQYF | TGTGCCAGCTCACCACCGGTATTTACAGATACGCAGTATTTT
TRBD1 | TRBJ1-1 | once | TRBV4-1 | CASSQEGDRVGAFF | TGCGCCAGCAGCCAAGAGGGGGACAGGGTAGGCGCTTTCTTT
. | TRBJ1-1 | . | TRBV15 | CATSRPWGRQGGRNTEAFF | TGTGCCACCAGCAGACCTTGGGGTCGGCAGGGTGGGAGGAACACTGAAGCTTTCTTT
TRBD2 | TRBJ2-1 | few | TRBV2 | CASMAGLAGVEQFF | TGTGCCAGCATGGCGGGACTAGCGGGGGTTGAGCAGTTCTTC
. | TRBJ1-2 | . | TRBV12-3/TRBV12-4 | CASSLGPNGYTF | TGTGCCAGCAGTTTAGGCCCGAATGGCTACACCTTC
. | TRBJ1-6 | . | TRBV6-6 | CASRPTRERSPLHF | TGTGCCAGCAGGCCCACGAGGGAGCGGTCACCCCTCCACTTT
. | TRBJ1-5 | . | TRBV12-3/TRBV12-4 | CASSLDPPSAQHF | TGTGCCAGCAGTTTAGACCCCCCGTCAGCCCAGCATTTT
TRBD2 | TRBJ2-5 | . | TRBV19 | CASSIGAAGGETQYF | TGTGCCAGTAGTATAGGTGCAGCGGGGGGGGAGACCCAGTACTTC
. | TRBJ1-2 | few | TRBV4-1 | CASSRGHGYTF | TGCGCCAGCAGCCGAGGGCATGGCTACACCTTC
TRBD1 | TRBJ2-7 | . | TRBV6-5 | CASKLATGVYEQYF | TGTGCCAGCAAGCTAGCCACAGGGGTGTACGAGCAGTACTTC
TRBD1 | TRBJ1-5 | . | TRBV27 | CASSSTGGMSLSNQPQHF | TGTGCCAGCAGCTCGACAGGGGGCATGTCGTTGAGCAATCAGCCCCAGCATTTT
. | TRBJ1-2 | . | TRBV7-2 | CASSLGVAGALYARYGYTF | TGTGCCAGCAGCTTAGGGGTGGCGGGGGCCCTATATGCTAGGTATGGCTACACCTTC
. | TRBJ1-3 | . | TRBV7-8 | CASSLPLGGNTIYF | TGTGCCAGCAGCTTACCCCTGGGAGGAAACACCATATATTTT
. | TRBJ1-2 | . | TRBV6-5 | CASSYSSIRGNYGYTF | TGTGCCAGCAGTTACTCTTCGATTCGCGGTAACTATGGCTACACCTTC
. | TRBJ2-7 | . | TRBV3-1/TRBV3-2 | CASSQGRGHEQYF | TGTGCCAGCAGCCAGGGCAGGGGCCACGAGCAGTACTTC
. | TRBJ2-2 | . | TRBV19 | CASSFGTHTGELFF | TGTGCCAGTAGTTTCGGGACTCACACCGGGGAGCTGTTTTTT
TRBD1 | TRBJ1-2 | . | TRBV11-2 | CASSTTDRGNYGYTF | TGTGCCAGCAGCACTACGGACAGGGGAAACTATGGCTACACCTTC
TRBD1 | TRBJ1-5 | . | TRBV2 | CASRYQGASWQPQHF | TGTGCCAGCAGATATCAGGGGGCGAGTTGGCAGCCCCAGCATTTT
. | TRBJ2-1 | once | TRBV5-1 | CASSGDLENEQFF | TGCGCCAGCAGCGGGGACTTGGAGAATGAGCAGTTCTTC
. | TRBJ2-3 | . | TRBV5-1 | CASKGGGVRTDTQYF | TGCGCCAGCAAAGGTGGCGGGGTCAGGACAGATACGCAGTATTTT
TRBD2 | TRBJ2-2 | . | TRBV6-2/TRBV6-3 | CASSLAGGHGGELFF | TGTGCCAGCAGCTTAGCGGGGGGCCATGGCGGGGAGCTGTTTTTT
. | TRBJ1-2 | . | TRBV5-8 | CASSLTVRPSYGYTF | TGTGCCAGCAGCTTAACAGTCCGACCGTCCTATGGCTACACCTTC